This TCR beta chain was sequenced in a study of immune heterogeneity within non-small cell lung tumors. Study-wide background: The composition of the tumors was several squamous cell carcinomas, 9 to 10 non-squamous carcinomas and 1 not otherwise specified.

Broader study findings: Each patient's tumor sites shared recurring identical dominant CDR3 beta clonotypes, and individual sites also carried their own high-frequency clones.

Bulk tumor genomic DNA (approximately 600 ng per sample) served as template. Multiple widely separated biopsies were taken from each primary tumor at surgery. Surgery that was curative in intent was performed on patients with untreated, newly diagnosed non-small cell lung cancer. V dropped 7 bases and J dropped 10; count of bases not matched to a gene: 9. This CDR3 comprises 13 residues. Germline loops: CDR1 SGHRS, CDR2 YFSETQ. On this clonotype: Its antigen remains unknown.

TCR beta CDR3 amplification used multiplex PCR with 32 V and 13 J primers. Via MiXCR, TCRdb re-called the multiplex PCR reads, giving one row per CDR3 protein. The table records roughly 13,000 distinct CDR3 sequences, 22% of them present only once. The sequence came from a man between 60 and 70 years old with non-small cell lung cancer. The chain carries TRBV5-1 and TRBJ2-1; 9 nucleotides agree with TRBD2. The sample taken for sequencing was lung tumor tissue. CDR3 residues: CASASREGGEQFF. DNA for the CDR3: TGCGCCAGCGCCTCGCGGGAGGGGGGGGAGCAGTTCTTC.